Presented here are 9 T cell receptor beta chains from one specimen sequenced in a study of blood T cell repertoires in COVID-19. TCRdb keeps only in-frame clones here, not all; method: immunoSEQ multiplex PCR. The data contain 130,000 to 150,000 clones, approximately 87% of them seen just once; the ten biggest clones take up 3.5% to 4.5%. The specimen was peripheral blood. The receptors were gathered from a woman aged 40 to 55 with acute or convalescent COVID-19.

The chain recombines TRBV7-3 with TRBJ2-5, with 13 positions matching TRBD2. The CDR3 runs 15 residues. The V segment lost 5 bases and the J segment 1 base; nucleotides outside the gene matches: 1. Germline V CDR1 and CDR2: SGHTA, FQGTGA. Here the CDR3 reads CASSRTSGGQETQYF. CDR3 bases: TGTGCCAGCAGCCGGACTAGCGGGGGCCAAGAGACCCAGTACTTC.

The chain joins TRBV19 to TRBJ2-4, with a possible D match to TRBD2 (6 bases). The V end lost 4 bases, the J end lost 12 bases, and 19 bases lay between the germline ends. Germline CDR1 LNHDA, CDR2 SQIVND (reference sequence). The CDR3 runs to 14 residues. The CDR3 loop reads CASSTTGWDFTQYF. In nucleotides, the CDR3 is TGTGCCAGTAGTACAACCGGGTGGGACTTCACTCAGTACTTC.

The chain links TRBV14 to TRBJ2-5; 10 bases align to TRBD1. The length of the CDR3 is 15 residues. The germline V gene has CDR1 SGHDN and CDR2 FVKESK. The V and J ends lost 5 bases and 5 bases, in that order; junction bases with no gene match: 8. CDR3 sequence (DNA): TGTGCCAGCAGCTTTCGGACAGGGGGAGGCGAGACCCAGTACTTC. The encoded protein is CASSFRTGGGETQYF.

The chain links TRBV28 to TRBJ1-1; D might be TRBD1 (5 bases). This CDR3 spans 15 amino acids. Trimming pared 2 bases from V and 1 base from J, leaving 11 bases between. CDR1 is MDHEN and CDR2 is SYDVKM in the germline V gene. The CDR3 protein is CASSLQGVRNTEAFF. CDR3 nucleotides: TGTGCCAGCAGTTTACAAGGGGTTCGGAACACTGAAGCTTTCTTT.

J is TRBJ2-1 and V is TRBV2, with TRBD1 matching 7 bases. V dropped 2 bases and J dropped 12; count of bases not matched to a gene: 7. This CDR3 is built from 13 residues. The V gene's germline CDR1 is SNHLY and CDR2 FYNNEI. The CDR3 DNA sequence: TGTGCCAGCAGTGAAAGGCGACAGGGTGGGCAGTTCTTC. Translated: CASSERRQGGQFF.

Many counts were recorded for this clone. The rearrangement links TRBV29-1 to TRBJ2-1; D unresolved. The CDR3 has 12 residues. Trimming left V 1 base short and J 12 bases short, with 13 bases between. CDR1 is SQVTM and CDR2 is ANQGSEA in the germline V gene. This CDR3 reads CSVEGALLGQFF. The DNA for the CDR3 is TGCAGCGTTGAAGGGGCACTCTTAGGGCAGTTCTTC.

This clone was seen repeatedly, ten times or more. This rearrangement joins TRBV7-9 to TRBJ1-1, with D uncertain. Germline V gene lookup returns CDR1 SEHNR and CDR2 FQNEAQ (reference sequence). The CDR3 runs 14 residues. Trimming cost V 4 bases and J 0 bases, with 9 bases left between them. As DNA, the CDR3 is TGTGCCAGCAGCTCTGCCAGTGTGAACACTGAAGCTTTCTTT. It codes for CASSSASVNTEAFF.

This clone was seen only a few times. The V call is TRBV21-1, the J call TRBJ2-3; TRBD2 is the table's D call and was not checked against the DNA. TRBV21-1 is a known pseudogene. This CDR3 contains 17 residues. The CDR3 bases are TGTGCCAGCAGCAAAGCGAAGAGCGGGAGGCGCACAGATACGCAGTATTTT. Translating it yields CASSKAKSGRRTDTQYF.

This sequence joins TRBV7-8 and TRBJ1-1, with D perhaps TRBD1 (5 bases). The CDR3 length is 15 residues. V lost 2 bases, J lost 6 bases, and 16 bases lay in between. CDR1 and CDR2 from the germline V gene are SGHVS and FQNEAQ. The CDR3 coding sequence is TGTGCCAGCAGCTTACCGGGGGGTAGAGGCTCTGAAGCTTTCTTT. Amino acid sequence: CASSLPGGRGSEAFF.